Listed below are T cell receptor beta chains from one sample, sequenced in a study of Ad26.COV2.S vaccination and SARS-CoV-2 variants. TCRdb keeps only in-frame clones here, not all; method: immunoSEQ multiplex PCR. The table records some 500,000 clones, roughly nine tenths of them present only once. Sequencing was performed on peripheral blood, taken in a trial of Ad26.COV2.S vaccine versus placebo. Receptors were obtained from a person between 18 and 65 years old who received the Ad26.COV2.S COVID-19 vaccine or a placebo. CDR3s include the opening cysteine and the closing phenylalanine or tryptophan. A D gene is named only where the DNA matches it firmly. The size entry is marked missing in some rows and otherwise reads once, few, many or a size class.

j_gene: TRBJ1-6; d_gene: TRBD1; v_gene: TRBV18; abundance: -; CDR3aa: CASSPRTGDSNNSPLHF; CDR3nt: TGTGCCAGCTCACCGAGGACAGGGGATTCTAACAATTCACCCCTCCACTTT
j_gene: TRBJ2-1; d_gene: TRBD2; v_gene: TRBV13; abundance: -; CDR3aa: CASSLERGNNEQFF; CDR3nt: TGTGCCAGCAGCTTAGAGCGGGGGAACAATGAGCAGTTCTTC
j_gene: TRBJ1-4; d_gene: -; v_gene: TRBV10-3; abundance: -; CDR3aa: CAISESIAATNEKLFF; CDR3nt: TGTGCCATCAGTGAGTCTATAGCTGCAACTAATGAAAAACTGTTTTTT
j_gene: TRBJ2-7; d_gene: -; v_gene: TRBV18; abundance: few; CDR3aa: CASSPPEIMGFFDEQYF; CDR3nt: TGTGCCAGCTCACCACCGGAGATCATGGGTTTTTTCGACGAGCAGTACTTC
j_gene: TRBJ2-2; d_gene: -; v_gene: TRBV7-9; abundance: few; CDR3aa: CASSQPVTRAKGELFF; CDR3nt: TGTGCCAGCAGCCAGCCGGTTACGAGGGCGAAGGGGGAGCTGTTTTTT
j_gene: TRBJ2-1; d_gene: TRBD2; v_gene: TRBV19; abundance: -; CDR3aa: CASSTPHTSGRWGEQFF; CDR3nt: TGTGCCAGTAGTACGCCACATACTAGCGGGAGATGGGGTGAGCAGTTCTTC
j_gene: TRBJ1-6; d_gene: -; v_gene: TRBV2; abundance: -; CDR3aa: CASSLGDNPNSPLHF; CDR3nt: TGTGCCAGCAGCCTAGGTGACAACCCCAATTCACCCCTCCACTTT
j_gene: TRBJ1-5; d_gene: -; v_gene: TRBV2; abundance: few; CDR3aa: CASSADGYSNQPQHF; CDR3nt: TGTGCCAGCAGTGCGGACGGGTATAGCAATCAGCCCCAGCATTTT
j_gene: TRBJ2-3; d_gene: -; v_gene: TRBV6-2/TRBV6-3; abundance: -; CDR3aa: CASSSRTSTDTQYF; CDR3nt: TGTGCCAGCAGTTCCAGGACTAGCACAGATACGCAGTATTTT
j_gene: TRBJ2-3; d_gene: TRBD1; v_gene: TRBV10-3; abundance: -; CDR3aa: CAISEPAGTGSFTPDTQYF; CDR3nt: TGTGCCATCAGCGAGCCAGCCGGGACAGGGAGTTTCACCCCAGATACGCAGTATTTT
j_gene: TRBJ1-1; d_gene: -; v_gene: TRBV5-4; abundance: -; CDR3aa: CASSPQGNTEAFF; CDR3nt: TGTGCCAGCAGCCCTCAGGGTAACACTGAAGCTTTCTTT
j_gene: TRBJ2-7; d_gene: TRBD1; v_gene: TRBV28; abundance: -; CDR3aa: CASSAYTGAGQYF; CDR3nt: TGTGCCAGCAGTGCCTACACAGGGGCCGGGCAGTACTTC
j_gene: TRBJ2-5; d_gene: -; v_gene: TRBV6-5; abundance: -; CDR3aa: CASSFAGPETQYF; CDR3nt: TGTGCCAGCAGTTTCGCGGGTCCGGAGACCCAGTACTTC
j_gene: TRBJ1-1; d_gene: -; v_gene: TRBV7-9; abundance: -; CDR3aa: CASSLGAGAGEAFF; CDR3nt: TGTGCCAGCAGCTTAGGGGCAGGGGCGGGTGAAGCTTTCTTT
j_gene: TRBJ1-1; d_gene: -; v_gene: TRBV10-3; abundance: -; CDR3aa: CAISEIGQHTEAFF; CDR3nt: TGTGCCATCAGTGAGATAGGTCAACACACTGAAGCTTTCTTT
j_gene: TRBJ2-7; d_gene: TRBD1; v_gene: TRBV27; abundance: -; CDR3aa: CASKGAASYEQYF; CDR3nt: TGTGCCAGCAAGGGGGCCGCCTCCTACGAGCAGTACTTC
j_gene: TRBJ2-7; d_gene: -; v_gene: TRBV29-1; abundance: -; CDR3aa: CSVAGWSNIYEQYF; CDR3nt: TGCAGCGTCGCGGGGTGGTCCAATATCTACGAGCAGTACTTC
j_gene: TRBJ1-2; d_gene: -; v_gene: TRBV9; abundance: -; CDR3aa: CASSSGTGNYGYTF; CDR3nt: TGTGCCAGCAGCTCCGGGACGGGTAACTATGGCTACACCTTC
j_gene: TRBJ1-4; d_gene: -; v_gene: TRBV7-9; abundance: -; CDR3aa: CASSFDSWGANLKLFF; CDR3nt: TGTGCCAGCAGCTTCGATTCGTGGGGGGCTAACTTAAAACTGTTTTTT
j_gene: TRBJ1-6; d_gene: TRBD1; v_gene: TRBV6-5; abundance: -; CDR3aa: CASSFYGTANSPLHF; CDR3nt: TGTGCCAGCAGTTTCTATGGGACAGCCAATTCACCCCTCCACTTT
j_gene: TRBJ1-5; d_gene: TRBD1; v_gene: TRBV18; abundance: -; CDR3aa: CASSLDRNQPQHF; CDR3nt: TGTGCCAGCTCACTGGACAGGAATCAGCCCCAGCATTTT
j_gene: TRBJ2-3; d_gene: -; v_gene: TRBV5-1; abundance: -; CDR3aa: CASSTFPVGGTDTQYF; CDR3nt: TGCGCCAGCAGCACCTTCCCGGTCGGTGGCACAGATACGCAGTATTTT
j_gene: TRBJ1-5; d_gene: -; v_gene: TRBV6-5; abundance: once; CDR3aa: CASNEGFGQPQHF; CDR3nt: TGTGCCAGCAACGAAGGGTTTGGTCAGCCCCAGCATTTT
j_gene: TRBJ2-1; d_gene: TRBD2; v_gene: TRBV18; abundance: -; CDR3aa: CASSSRPTSGGDEQFF; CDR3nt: TGTGCCAGCTCATCGCGCCCGACTAGCGGGGGGGATGAGCAGTTCTTC
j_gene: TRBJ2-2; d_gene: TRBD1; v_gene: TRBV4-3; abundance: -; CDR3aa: CASSPDRVENTGELFF; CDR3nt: TGCGCCAGCAGCCCCGACAGGGTGGAGAACACCGGGGAGCTGTTTTTT
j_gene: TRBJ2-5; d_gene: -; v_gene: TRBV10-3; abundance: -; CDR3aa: CAIRPGPIPGETQYF; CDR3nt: TGTGCCATCAGACCAGGACCAATCCCGGGAGAGACCCAGTACTTC
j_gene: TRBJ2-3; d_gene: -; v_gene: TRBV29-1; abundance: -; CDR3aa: CSVEDFLLTGGTDTQYF; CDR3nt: TGCAGCGTTGAAGATTTCTTACTCACAGGAGGCACAGATACGCAGTATTTT
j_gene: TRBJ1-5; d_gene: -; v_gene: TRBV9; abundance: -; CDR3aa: CASSSDSLGNQPQHF; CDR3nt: TGTGCCAGCAGCTCGGACAGTCTGGGCAATCAGCCCCAGCATTTT
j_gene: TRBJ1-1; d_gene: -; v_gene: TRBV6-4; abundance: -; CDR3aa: CASRLTVDTEAFF; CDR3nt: TGTGCCAGCAGGCTTACGGTGGACACTGAAGCTTTCTTT
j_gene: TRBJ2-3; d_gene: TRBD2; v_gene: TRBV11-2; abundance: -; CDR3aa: CASSSLGLVTDTQYF; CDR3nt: TGTGCCAGCAGCTCGCTTGGACTAGTAACAGATACGCAGTATTTT
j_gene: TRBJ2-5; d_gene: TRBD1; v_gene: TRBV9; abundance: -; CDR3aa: CASSEGYRDRGWGSYEETQYF; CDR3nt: TGTGCCAGCAGTGAAGGCTACCGGGACAGGGGATGGGGATCCTATGAGGAGACCCAGTACTTC
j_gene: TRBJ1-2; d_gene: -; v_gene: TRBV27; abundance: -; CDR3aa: CASSMTGTNYGYTF; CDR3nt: TGTGCCAGCAGTATGACCGGGACCAACTATGGCTACACCTTC
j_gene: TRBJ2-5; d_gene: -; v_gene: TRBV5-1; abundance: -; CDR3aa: CASSGTQIQETQYF; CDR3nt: TGCGCCAGCAGCGGAACACAGATCCAAGAGACCCAGTACTTC
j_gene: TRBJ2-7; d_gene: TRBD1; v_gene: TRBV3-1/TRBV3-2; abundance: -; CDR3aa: CASSRSGTEPYEQYF; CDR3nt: TGTGCCAGCAGCCGTTCCGGGACAGAACCCTACGAGCAGTACTTC
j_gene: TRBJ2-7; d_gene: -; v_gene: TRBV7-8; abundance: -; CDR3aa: CASSLANRESSYEQYF; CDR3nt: TGTGCCAGCAGCTTAGCGAACAGGGAGTCCTCCTACGAGCAGTACTTC
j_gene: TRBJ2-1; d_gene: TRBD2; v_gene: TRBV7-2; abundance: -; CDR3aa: CASSSPPGLAGLIHEQFF; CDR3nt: TGTGCCAGCAGCTCGCCGCCGGGACTAGCGGGACTTATCCATGAGCAGTTCTTC
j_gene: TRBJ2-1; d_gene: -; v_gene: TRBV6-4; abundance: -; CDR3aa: CASSRDLSSYNEQFF; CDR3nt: TGTGCCAGCAGCCGAGACCTGAGCTCCTACAATGAGCAGTTCTTC
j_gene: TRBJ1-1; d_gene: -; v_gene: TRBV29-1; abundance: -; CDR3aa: CSVVGGNTEAFF; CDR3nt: TGCAGCGTTGTAGGTGGGAACACTGAAGCTTTCTTT
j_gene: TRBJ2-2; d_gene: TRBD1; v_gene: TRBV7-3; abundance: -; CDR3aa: CASSLQGANTGELFF; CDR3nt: TGTGCCAGCAGCCTGCAGGGGGCGAACACCGGGGAGCTGTTTTTT
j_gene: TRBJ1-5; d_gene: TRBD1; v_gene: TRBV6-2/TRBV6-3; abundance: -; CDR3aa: CASSNRGAARSNQPQHF; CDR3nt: TGTGCCAGCAGCAACAGGGGAGCAGCCCGTAGCAATCAGCCCCAGCATTTT
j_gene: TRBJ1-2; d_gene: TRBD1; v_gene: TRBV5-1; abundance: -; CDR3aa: CASSLGGQGHGYTF; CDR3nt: TGCGCCAGCAGCTTGGGGGGACAGGGGCATGGCTACACCTTC
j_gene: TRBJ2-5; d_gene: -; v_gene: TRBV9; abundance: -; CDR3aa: CASSRGLETQYF; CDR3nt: TGTGCCAGCAGCAGGGGCTTGGAGACCCAGTACTTC
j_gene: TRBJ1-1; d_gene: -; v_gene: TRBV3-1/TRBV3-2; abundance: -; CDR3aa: CASSQDTSYEAFF; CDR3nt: TGTGCCAGCAGCCAAGATACCAGCTACGAAGCTTTCTTT
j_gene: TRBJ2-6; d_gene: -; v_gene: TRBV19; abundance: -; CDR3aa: CASLQHSGANVLTF; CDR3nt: TGTGCCAGTCTCCAGCACTCTGGGGCCAACGTCCTGACTTTC
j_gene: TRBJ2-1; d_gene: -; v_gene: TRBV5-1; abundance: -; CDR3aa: CASSLDNYNEQFF; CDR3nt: TGCGCCAGCAGCTTGGACAACTACAATGAGCAGTTCTTC
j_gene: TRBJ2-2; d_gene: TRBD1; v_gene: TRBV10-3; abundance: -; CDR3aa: CAISQDRGATGELFF; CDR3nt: TGTGCCATCAGTCAAGACAGGGGGGCCACCGGGGAGCTGTTTTTT
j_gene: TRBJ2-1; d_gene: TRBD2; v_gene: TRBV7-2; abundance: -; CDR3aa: CASSLGTSGGIYEQFF; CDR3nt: TGTGCCAGCAGCTTAGGGACTAGCGGGGGTATCTATGAGCAGTTCTTC
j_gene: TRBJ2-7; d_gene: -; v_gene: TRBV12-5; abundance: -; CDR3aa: CASGSDKSGEQYF; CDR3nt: TGTGCTAGTGGTTCGGACAAAAGCGGCGAGCAGTACTTC
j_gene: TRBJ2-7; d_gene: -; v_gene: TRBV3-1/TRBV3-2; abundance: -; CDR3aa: CASSQPGSYEQYF; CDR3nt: TGTGCCAGCAGTCAACCAGGGAGCTACGAGCAGTACTTC
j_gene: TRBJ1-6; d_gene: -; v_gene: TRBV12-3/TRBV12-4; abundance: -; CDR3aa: CASSLRVNSPLHF; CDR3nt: TGTGCCAGCAGTTTAAGGGTTAATTCACCCCTCCACTTT
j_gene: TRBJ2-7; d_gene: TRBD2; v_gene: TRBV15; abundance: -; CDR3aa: CATSLAGGRPYEQYF; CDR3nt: TGTGCCACCAGCTTAGCGGGGGGCCGTCCCTACGAGCAGTACTTC
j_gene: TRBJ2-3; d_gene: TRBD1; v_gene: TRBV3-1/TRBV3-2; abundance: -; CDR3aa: CASSQTDRVGNTQYF; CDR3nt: TGTGCCAGCAGCCAGACGGACAGGGTCGGAAATACGCAGTATTTT
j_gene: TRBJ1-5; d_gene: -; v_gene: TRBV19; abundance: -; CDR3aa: CASSIGTGNQPQHF; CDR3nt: TGTGCCAGTAGTATAGGTACAGGCAATCAGCCCCAGCATTTT
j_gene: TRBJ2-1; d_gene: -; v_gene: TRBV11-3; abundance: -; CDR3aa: CASSSRNEQFF; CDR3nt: TGTGCCAGCAGCTCCCGGAATGAGCAGTTCTTC
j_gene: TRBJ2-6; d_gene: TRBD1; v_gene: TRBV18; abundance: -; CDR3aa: CASSPNRGRAGANVLTF; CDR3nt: TGTGCCAGCTCACCTAACAGGGGACGGGCTGGGGCCAACGTCCTGACTTTC
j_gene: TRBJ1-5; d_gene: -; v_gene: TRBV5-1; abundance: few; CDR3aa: CASSVSGVNQPQHF; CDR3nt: TGCGCCAGCAGCGTGTCGGGAGTCAATCAGCCCCAGCATTTT
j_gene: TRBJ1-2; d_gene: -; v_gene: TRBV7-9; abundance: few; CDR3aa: CASSLAEVYGYTF; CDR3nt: TGTGCCAGCAGCTTGGCCGAGGTCTATGGCTACACCTTC